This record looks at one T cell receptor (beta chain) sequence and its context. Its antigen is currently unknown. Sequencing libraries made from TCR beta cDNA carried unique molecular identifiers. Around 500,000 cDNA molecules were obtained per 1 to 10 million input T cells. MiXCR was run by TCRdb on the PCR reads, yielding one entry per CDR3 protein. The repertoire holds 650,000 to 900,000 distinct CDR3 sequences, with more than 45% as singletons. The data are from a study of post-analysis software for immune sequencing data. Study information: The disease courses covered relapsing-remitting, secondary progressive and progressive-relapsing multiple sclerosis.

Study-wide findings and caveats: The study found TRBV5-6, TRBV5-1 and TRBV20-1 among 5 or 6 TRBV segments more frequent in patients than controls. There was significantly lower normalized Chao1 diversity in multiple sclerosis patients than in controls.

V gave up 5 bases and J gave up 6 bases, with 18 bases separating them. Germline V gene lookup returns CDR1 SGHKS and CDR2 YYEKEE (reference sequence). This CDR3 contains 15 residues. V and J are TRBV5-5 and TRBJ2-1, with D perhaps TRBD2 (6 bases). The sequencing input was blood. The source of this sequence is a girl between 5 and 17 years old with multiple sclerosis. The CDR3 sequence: CASRRSGTGVNEQFF. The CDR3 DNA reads TGTGCCAGCAGACGAAGTGGGACTGGGGTCAATGAGCAGTTCTTC. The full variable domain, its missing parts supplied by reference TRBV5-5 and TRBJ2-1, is DAGVTQSPTHLIKTRGQQVTLRCSPISGHKSVSWYQQVLGQGPQFIFQYYEKEERGRGNFPDRFSARQFPNYSSELNVNALLLGDSALYLCASRRSGTGVNEQFFGPGTRLTVL.